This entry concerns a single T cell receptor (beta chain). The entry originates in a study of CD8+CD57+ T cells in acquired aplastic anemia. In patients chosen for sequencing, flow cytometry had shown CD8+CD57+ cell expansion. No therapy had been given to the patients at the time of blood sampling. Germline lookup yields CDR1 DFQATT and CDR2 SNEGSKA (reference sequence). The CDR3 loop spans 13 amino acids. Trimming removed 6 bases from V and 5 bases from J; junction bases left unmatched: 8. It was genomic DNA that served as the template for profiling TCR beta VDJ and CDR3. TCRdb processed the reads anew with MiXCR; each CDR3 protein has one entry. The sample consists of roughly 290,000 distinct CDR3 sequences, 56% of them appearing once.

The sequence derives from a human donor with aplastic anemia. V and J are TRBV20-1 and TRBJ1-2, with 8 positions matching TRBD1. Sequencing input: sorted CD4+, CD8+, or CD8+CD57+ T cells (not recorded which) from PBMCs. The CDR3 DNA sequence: TGCAGTGCCAGACAGGGGCGCCAATATGGCTACACCTTC. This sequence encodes CSARQGRQYGYTF.